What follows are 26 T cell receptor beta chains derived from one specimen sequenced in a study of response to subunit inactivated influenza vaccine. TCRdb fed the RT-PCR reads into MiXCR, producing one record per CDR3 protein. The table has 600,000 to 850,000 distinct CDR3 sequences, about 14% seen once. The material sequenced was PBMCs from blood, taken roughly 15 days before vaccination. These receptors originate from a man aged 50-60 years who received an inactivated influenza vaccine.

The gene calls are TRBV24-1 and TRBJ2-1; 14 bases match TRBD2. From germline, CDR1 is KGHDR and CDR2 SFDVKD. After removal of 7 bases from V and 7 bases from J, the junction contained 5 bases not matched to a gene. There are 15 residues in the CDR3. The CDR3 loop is CATSMGLAGVNEQFF. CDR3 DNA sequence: TGTGCCACCAGCATGGGACTAGCGGGGGTGAATGAGCAGTTCTTC.

The chain's CDR3 is CASSLNGQRQETQYF. The CDR3 bases are TGTGCCAGCAGCCTAAACGGGCAGAGACAAGAGACCCAGTACTTC. The chain combines TRBV5-5 with TRBJ2-5; D not certain. V gave up 4 bases and J gave up 2 bases, with 15 bases separating them. CDR3 length: 15 amino acids. CDR1 and CDR2 from the germline V gene are SGHKS and YYEKEE (reference sequence).

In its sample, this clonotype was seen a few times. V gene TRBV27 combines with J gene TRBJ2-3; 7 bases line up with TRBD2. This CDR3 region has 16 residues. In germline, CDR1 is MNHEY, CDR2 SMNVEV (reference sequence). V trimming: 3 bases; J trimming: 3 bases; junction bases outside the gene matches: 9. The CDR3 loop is CASSFLGGKGTDTQYF. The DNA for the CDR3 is TGTGCCAGCAGTTTCTTGGGGGGGAAAGGTACAGATACGCAGTATTTT.

CDR3 nucleotide sequence: TGCGCCAGCAGCTTGGATCGACAGATTAATTCACCCCTCCACTTT. This encodes CASSLDRQINSPLHF. The V gene is TRBV5-1, the J gene TRBJ1-6, with D possibly TRBD1 on 5 matching bases. This CDR3 is 15 amino acids long. V shed 0 bases and J shed 6 bases, with 10 bases lying between them. Germline CDR1 and CDR2: SGHRS and YFSETQ.

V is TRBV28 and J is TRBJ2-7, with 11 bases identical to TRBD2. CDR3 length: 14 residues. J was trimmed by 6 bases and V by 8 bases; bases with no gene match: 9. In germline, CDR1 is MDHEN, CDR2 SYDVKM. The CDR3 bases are TGTGCCAGCGGAATCGGGACTAGCGGCTCCGAGCAGTACTTC. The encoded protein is CASGIGTSGSEQYF. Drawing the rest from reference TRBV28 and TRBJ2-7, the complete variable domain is DVKVTQSSRYLVKRTGEKVFLECVQDMDHENMFWYRQDPGLGLRLIYFSYDVKMKEKGDIPEGYSVSREKKERFSLILESASTNQTSMYLCASGIGTSGSEQYFGPGTRLTVT.

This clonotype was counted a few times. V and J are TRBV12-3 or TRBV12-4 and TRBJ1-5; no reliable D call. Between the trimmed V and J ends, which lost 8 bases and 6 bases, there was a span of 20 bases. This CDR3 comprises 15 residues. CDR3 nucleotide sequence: TGTGCCAGCGCACCCACGGGGTCGGGCAGTCAGCCCCAGCATTTT. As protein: CASAPTGSGSQPQHF.

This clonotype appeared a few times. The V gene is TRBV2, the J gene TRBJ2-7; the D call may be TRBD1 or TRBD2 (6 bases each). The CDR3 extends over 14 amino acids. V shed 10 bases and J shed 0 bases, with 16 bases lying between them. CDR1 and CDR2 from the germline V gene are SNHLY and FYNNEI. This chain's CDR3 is CATHKGGLSYEQYF. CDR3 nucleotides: TGTGCCACCCACAAGGGGGGCCTCTCCTACGAGCAGTACTTC. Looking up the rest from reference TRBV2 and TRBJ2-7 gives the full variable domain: EPEVTQTPSHQVTQMGQEVILRCVPISNHLYFYWYRQILGQKVEFLVSFYNNEISEKSEIFDDQFSVERPDGSNFTLKIRSTKLEDSAMYFCATHKGGLSYEQYFGPGTRLTVT.

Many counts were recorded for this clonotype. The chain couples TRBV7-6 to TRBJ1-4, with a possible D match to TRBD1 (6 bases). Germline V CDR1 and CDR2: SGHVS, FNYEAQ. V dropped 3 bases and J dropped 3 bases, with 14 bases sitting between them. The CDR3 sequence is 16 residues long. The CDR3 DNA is TGTGCCAGCAGCTTGGGGCAGGGGACGGCTAATGAAAAACTGTTTTTT. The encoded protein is CASSLGQGTANEKLFF.

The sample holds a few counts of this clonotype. The CDR3 DNA reads as TGTGCCATCGACAGGGGCGATGAGCAGTTCTTC. Amino acids: CAIDRGDEQFF. The rearrangement uses TRBV24-1 and TRBJ2-1, with TRBD1 matching 8 bases. The germline gives CDR1 KGHDR, CDR2 SFDVKD. CDR3 length equals 11 residues. The trim removed 11 bases at V and 8 bases at J, leaving 4 bases unmatched.

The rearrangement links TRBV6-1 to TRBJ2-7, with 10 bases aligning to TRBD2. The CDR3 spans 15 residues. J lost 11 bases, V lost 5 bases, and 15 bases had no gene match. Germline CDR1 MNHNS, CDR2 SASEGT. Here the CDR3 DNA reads TGTGCCAGCAGTCATGGGACTAGCGACGGTCTAAGAGAGTACTTC. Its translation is CASSHGTSDGLREYF.

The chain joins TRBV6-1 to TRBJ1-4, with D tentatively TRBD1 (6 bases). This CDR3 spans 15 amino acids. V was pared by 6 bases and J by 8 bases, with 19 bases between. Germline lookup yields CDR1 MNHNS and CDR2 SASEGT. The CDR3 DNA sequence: TGTGCCAGCAGACCTACTTACAGGGAGTCGGAAAAACTGTTTTTT. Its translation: CASRPTYRESEKLFF.

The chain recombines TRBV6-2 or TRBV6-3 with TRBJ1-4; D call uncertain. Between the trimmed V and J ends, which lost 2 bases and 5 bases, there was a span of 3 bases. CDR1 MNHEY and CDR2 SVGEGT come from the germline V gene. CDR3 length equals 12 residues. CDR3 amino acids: CASSYKNEKLFF. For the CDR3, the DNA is TGTGCCAGCAGTTACAAGAATGAAAAACTGTTTTTT.

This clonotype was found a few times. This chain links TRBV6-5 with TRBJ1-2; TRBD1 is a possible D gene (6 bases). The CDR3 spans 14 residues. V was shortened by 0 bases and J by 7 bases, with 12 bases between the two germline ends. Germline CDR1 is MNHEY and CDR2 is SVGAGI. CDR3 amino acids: CASSYSAGVGGYTF. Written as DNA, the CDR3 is TGTGCCAGCAGTTACTCCGCAGGGGTTGGTGGCTACACCTTC.

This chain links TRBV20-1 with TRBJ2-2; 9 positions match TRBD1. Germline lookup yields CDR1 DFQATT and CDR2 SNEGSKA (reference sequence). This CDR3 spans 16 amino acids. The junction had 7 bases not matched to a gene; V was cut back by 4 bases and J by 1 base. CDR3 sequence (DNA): TGCAGTGCTAAAAAAACAGGGGGCGGGAACACCGGGGAGCTGTTTTTT. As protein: CSAKKTGGGNTGELFF.

This CDR3 is CASSLALAGEIGELFF. The CDR3 DNA is TGTGCCAGCAGCTTAGCTCTAGCGGGAGAAATCGGGGAGCTGTTTTTT. The chain uses TRBV7-8 and TRBJ2-2; 10 bases are shared with TRBD2. The length of the CDR3 is 16 residues. Losses at the gene ends were 0 bases for V and 7 bases for J; bases not matched to a gene: 5. The germline V gene encodes CDR1 SGHVS and CDR2 FQNEAQ.

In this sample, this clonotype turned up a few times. The CDR3 protein is CASSRLAGISDTQYF. DNA for the CDR3: TGTGCCAGCAGCCGACTAGCGGGCATTTCAGATACGCAGTATTTT. The genes are TRBV7-2 and TRBJ2-3; 10 positions match TRBD2. Trimming cost V 5 bases and J 4 bases; bases outside gene matches: 6. In germline, CDR1 is SGHTA, CDR2 FQGNSA. This CDR3 spans 15 amino acids.

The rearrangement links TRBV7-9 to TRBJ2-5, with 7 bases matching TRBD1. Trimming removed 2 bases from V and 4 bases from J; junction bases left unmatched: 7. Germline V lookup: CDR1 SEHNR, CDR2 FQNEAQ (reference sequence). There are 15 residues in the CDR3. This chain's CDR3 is CASSLSLGGPETQYF. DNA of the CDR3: TGTGCCAGCAGCTTATCCCTAGGGGGCCCAGAGACCCAGTACTTC.

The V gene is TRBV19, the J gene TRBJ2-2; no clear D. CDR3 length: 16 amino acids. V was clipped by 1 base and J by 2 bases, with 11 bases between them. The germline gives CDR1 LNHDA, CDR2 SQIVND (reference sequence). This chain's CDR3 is CASSIGVLLNTGELFF. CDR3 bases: TGTGCCAGTAGTATAGGAGTGTTATTAAACACCGGGGAGCTGTTTTTT.

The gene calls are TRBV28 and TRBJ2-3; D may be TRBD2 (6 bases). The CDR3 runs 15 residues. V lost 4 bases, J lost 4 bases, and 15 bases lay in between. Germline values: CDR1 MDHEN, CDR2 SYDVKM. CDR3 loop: CASSSGTLRADTQYF. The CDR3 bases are TGTGCCAGCAGTTCCGGGACTTTGCGAGCAGATACGCAGTATTTT.

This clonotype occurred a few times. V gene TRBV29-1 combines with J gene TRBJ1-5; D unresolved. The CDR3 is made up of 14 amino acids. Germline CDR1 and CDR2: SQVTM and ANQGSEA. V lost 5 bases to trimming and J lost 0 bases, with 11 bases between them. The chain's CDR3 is CSVLEENSNQPQHF. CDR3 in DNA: TGCAGCGTTTTGGAGGAGAATAGCAATCAGCCCCAGCATTTT.

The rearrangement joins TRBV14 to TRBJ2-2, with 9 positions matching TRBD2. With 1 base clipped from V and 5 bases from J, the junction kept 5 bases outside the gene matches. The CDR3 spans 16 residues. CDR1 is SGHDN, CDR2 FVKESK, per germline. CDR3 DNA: TGTGCCAGCAGCCAAGTTAGCGGGGGAAGGACCGGGGAGCTGTTTTTT. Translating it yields CASSQVSGGRTGELFF. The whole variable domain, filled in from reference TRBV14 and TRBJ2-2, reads EAGVTQFPSHSVIEKGQTVTLRCDPISGHDNLYWYRRVMGKEIKFLLHFVKESKQDESGMPNNRFLAERTGGTYSTLKVQPAELEDSGVYFCASSQVSGGRTGELFFGEGSRLTVL.

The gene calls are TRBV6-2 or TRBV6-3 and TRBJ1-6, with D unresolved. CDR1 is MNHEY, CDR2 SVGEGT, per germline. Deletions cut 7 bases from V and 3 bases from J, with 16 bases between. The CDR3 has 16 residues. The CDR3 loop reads CASTQSGKSYNSPLHF. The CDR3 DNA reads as TGTGCCAGCACCCAGTCCGGGAAAAGCTATAATTCACCCCTCCACTTT.

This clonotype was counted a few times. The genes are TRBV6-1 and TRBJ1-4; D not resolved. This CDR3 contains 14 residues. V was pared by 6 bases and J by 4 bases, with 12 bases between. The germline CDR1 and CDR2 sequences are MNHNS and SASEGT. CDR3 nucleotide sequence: TGTGCCAGCAGCCGTGGTCCTCTTAATGAAAAACTGTTTTTT. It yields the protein CASSRGPLNEKLFF.

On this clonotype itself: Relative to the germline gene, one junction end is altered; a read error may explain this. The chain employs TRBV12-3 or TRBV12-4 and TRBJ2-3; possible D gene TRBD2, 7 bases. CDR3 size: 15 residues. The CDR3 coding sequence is TGTACCAGCAGTTTAACGGGGGGCCCGCGGGATACGCAGTATTTT. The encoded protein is CTSSLTGGPRDTQYF.

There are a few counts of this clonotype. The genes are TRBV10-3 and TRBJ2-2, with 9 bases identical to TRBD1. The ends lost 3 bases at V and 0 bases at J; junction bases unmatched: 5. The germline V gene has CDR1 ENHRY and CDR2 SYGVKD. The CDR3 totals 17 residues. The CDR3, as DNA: TGTGCCATCAGTGAACCACGGACAGGGGCGAACACCGGGGAGCTGTTTTTT. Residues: CAISEPRTGANTGELFF.

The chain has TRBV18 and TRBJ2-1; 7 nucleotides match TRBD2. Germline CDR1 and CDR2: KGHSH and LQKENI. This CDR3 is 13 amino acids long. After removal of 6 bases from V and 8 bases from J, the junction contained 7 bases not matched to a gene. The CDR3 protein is CASSPASGDEQFF. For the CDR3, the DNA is TGTGCCAGCTCCCCCGCTAGCGGCGATGAGCAGTTCTTC. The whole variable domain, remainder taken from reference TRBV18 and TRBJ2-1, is NAGVMQNPRHLVRRRGQEARLRCSPMKGHSHVYWYRQLPEEGLKFMVYLQKENIIDESGMPKERFSAEFPKEGPSILRIQQVVRGDSAAYFCASSPASGDEQFFGPGTRLTVL.